Presented here are 9 T cell receptor beta chains from one specimen sequenced in a study of blood T cell repertoires in COVID-19. Using immunoSEQ multiplex PCR, the repertoire was profiled, and TCRdb retains in-frame clones only, with some absent. Here the sample spans under 250,000 clones, roughly 94% being singletons. The sequenced sample consisted of peripheral blood. These receptor sequences come from a man between 25 and 39 years old with acute or convalescent COVID-19.

V is TRBV20-1 and J is TRBJ2-3; D is undetermined. The CDR3 contains 10 residues. V was trimmed by 6 bases and J by 2 bases, leaving 3 bases between them. CDR1 is DFQATT and CDR2 is SNEGSKA in the germline V gene (reference sequence). Here the CDR3 DNA reads TGCAGTGCCCACACAGATACGCAGTATTTT. Its translation: CSAHTDTQYF.

The chain combines TRBV5-1 with TRBJ2-1, with 7 positions matching TRBD2. Germline-derived CDR1 and CDR2 are SGHRS and YFSETQ. Trimming at V came to 8 bases and at J to 15 bases, leaving 11 bases not matched to a gene. The CDR3 is 11 amino acids. DNA of the CDR3: TGCGCCAGTGCGGGAGATAGCGCGAGGTTCTTC. As protein: CASAGDSARFF. The full variable domain, its missing parts supplied by reference TRBV5-1 and TRBJ2-1, is KAGVTQTPRYLIKTRGQQVTLSCSPISGHRSVSWYQQTPGQGLQFLFEYFSETQRNKGNFPGRFSGRQFSNSRSEMNVSTLELGDSALYLCASAGDSARFFGPGTRLTVL.

This clone was detected only once. The V and J genes are TRBV9 and TRBJ2-4; 7 bases are a match to TRBD2. This CDR3 region has 15 residues. V was clipped by 2 bases and J by 5 bases; unmatched bases: 7. Germline V CDR1 and CDR2: SGDLS, YYNGEE. The CDR3 loop is CASSVAASGQNIQYF. As DNA, the CDR3 is TGTGCCAGCAGCGTCGCAGCTAGCGGCCAAAACATTCAGTACTTC.

The CDR3: CASSESQADTQYF. CDR3 nucleotide sequence: TGTGCCAGCAGTGAAAGTCAGGCAGATACGCAGTATTTT. The chain carries TRBV6-1 and TRBJ2-3, with D unresolved. Looked up from germline, CDR1 is MNHNS and CDR2 is SASEGT. This CDR3 is 13 amino acids long. Trimming took off 2 bases at V and 4 bases at J, with 7 bases between the two ends.

The V call is TRBV18, the J call TRBJ2-7, with TRBD1 matching over 7 bases. After removal of 7 bases from V and 3 bases from J, the junction contained 9 bases not matched to a gene. CDR3 size: 14 residues. Looked up from germline, CDR1 is KGHSH and CDR2 is LQKENI. As DNA, the CDR3 is TGTGCCAGCTTCTCGGCGGACAGGCTCTACGAGCAGTACTTC. This translates into CASFSADRLYEQYF.

The V call is TRBV18, the J call TRBJ2-4; 9 positions agree with TRBD1. This CDR3 is 15 amino acids long. J lost 4 bases, V lost 3 bases, and 4 bases had no gene match. Per germline, CDR1 KGHSH and CDR2 LQKENI. The chain's CDR3 is CASSPLGTGKNIQYF. CDR3 coding DNA: TGTGCCAGCTCACCTCTCGGGACAGGGAAAAACATTCAGTACTTC.

This clone was detected once. The chain employs TRBV7-3 and TRBJ2-4; 8 bases agree with TRBD2. Per germline, CDR1 SGHTA and CDR2 FQGTGA. The CDR3 has 14 residues. Trimming removed 5 bases from V and 7 bases from J; junction bases left unmatched: 7. In DNA, the CDR3 is TGTGCCAGCAGCCAGGGGACTAGTAACAACATTCAGTACTTC. It yields the protein CASSQGTSNNIQYF.

This clone has only one observation. V is TRBV6-5 and J is TRBJ1-2; D is undetermined. The CDR3 has 13 amino acids. Trimming removed 6 bases from V and 4 bases from J, with 12 bases in between. Per the germline V gene, CDR1 is MNHEY and CDR2 is SVGAGI. The DNA of the CDR3 is TGTGCCAGCAGCCCCGGGTACGGCTATGGCTACACCTTC. Its protein product is CASSPGYGYGYTF.

The chain joins TRBV11-2 to TRBJ2-7; D call uncertain. The CDR3 length is 13 residues. From germline, CDR1 is SGHAT and CDR2 FQNNGV. V lost 3 bases to trimming and J lost 3 bases, with 9 bases between them. The CDR3 spells CASSFDKYYEQYF. The CDR3, as DNA: TGTGCCAGCAGCTTCGACAAGTACTACGAGCAGTACTTC.